This T cell receptor beta chain was obtained from a study of technical replicates of blood from a few donors. The repertoire was sequenced with immunoSEQ multiplex PCR; TCRdb's copy has only in-frame clones and lacks some. The sample shows 95,000 or so clones, 85% to 95% of them seen only once. CDR1 and CDR2 from the germline V gene are SGHNT and YENEEA. V was pared by 5 bases and J by 0 bases, with 7 bases of the junction left unmatched. The CDR3 is 16 residues long. Sequenced: T cells isolated from PBMCs. The TCR sequence derives from a human donor in good health. This chain joins TRBV11-3 and TRBJ2-3; 8 nucleotides agree with TRBD1. Here the CDR3 reads CASSSGQGSSTDTQYF. CDR3 DNA sequence: TGTGCCAGCAGCAGTGGACAGGGATCTAGCACAGATACGCAGTATTTT.